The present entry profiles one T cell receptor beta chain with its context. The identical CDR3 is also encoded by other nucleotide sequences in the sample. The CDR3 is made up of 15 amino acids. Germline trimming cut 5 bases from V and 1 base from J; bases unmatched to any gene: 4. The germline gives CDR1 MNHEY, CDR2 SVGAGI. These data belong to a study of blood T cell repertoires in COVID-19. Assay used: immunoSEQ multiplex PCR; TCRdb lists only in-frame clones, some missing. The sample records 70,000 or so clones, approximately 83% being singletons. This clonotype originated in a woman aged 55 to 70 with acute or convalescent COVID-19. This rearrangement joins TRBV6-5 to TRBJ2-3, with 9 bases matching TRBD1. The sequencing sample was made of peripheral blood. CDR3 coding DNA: TGTGCCAGCAGTCCCCGGGACAGGGGCACAGATACGCAGTATTTT. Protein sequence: CASSPRDRGTDTQYF.